A selection of T cell receptor beta chains follows, all from one sample in a study of shared clonotypes between healthy human individuals. Sequencing was performed with immunoSEQ multiplex PCR; in TCRdb, only in-frame clones are kept and a portion is missing. Seen here are about 490,000 clones, over 60% observed once, and the top ten hold 10% to 15%. Sequencing was carried out using PBMCs. These receptor sequences come from a woman aged 40 to 55 in good health. Some clones in this sample may be carry-over from other donors' samples. Both conserved end residues are part of each CDR3. D genes are given only for firm matches. The listing skips clone size in some rows; elsewhere it reads once, few, many or a size class.

D | J | V | size | CDR3 | DNA
- | TRBJ1-2 | TRBV4-3 | - | CASSQVGNNYGYTF | TGCGCCAGCAGCCAAGTTGGAAATAACTATGGCTACACCTTC
TRBD1 | TRBJ2-7 | TRBV7-6 | - | CASSQGQGVYEQYF | TGTGCCAGCAGCCAGGGACAGGGGGTATACGAGCAGTACTTC
- | TRBJ2-7 | TRBV6-5 | - | CASRRQDTYEQYF | TGTGCCAGCAGAAGACAGGATACCTACGAGCAGTACTTC
TRBD1 | TRBJ2-5 | TRBV7-2 | many | CASSVRQGSETQYF | TGTGCCAGCAGCGTCAGACAGGGGAGCGAGACCCAGTACTTC
TRBD1 | TRBJ2-1 | TRBV18 | - | CASSPLYGDRASPGQFF | TGTGCCAGCTCACCTCTGTATGGGGACAGGGCCTCTCCGGGGCAGTTCTTC
TRBD2 | TRBJ2-5 | TRBV7-3 | - | CASSLHPGGETQYF | TGTGCCAGCAGCTTACACCCGGGAGGGGAGACCCAGTACTTC
TRBD1 | TRBJ1-4 | TRBV7-9 | once | CASSLQGQGNEKLFF | TGTGCCAGCAGCTTACAAGGACAGGGCAATGAAAAACTGTTTTTT
- | TRBJ1-4 | TRBV10-3 | once | CAIRADITNEKLFF | TGTGCCATCAGAGCGGACATAACTAATGAAAAACTGTTTTTT
TRBD2 | TRBJ2-3 | TRBV10-1 | - | CASSRLAGDSDTQYF | TGCGCCAGCAGCCGACTAGCGGGAGATTCAGATACGCAGTATTTT
- | TRBJ1-3 | TRBV19 | - | CASCRSDAKWNTIYF | TGTGCCAGTTGTAGGAGCGACGCGAAGTGGAACACCATATATTTT
- | TRBJ2-7 | TRBV25-1 | - | CASSESGGRYEQYF | TGTGCCAGCAGTGAGTCCGGGGGCAGATACGAGCAGTACTTC
- | TRBJ2-2 | TRBV7-9 | - | CASSPRGYTGELFF | TGTGCCAGCAGCCCACGGGGATACACCGGGGAGCTGTTTTTT
- | TRBJ2-7 | TRBV21-1 | - | CASSNRRTGAMVEDYEQYF | TGTGCCAGCAGCAATCGTCGCACAGGGGCTATGGTGGAAGACTACGAGCAGTACTTC
- | TRBJ1-1 | TRBV28 | - | CASSPPPGPEAFF | TGTGCCAGCAGTCCGCCCCCGGGGCCTGAAGCTTTCTTT
TRBD2 | TRBJ2-3 | TRBV4-2 | - | CASSQVFSSGRALGGDTQYF | TGTGCCAGCAGCCAAGTCTTCTCTAGCGGGAGAGCCCTAGGTGGTGATACGCAGTATTTT
TRBD1 | TRBJ1-2 | TRBV30 | many | CAQIRDRGLYGYTF | TGTGCCCAGATCCGGGACAGGGGTCTTTATGGCTACACCTTC
- | TRBJ1-2 | TRBV15 | - | CATSRARGDGYTF | TGTGCCACCAGCAGGGCCCGGGGCGATGGCTACACCTTC
- | TRBJ2-7 | TRBV27 | - | CASSNRGGGLEQYF | TGTGCCAGCAGTAATCGAGGAGGGGGTCTCGAGCAGTACTTC
- | TRBJ1-5 | TRBV6-6 | - | CASSRETGSGPQHF | TGTGCCAGCAGCCGTGAAACAGGTAGCGGGCCCCAGCATTTT
- | TRBJ1-1 | TRBV6-1 | few | CASSDSGESTEAFF | TGTGCCAGCAGTGACTCGGGGGAGTCGACTGAAGCTTTCTTT
- | TRBJ1-4 | TRBV11-2 | once | CASSFWGGEKLFF | TGTGCCAGCAGCTTTTGGGGGGGCGAAAAACTGTTTTTT
- | TRBJ1-2 | TRBV30 | - | CAWSPHSDYGYTF | TGTGCCTGGAGTCCTCACAGTGACTATGGCTACACCTTC
TRBD2 | TRBJ2-3 | TRBV10-2 | - | CASRPGGSGTDTQYF | TGCGCCAGCAGACCCGGCGGGAGTGGCACAGATACGCAGTATTTT
TRBD1 | TRBJ1-1 | TRBV29-1 | - | CSVGQGVDTEAFF | TGCAGCGTAGGACAGGGGGTGGACACTGAAGCTTTCTTT
TRBD1 | TRBJ1-2 | TRBV5-1 | - | CASSTGATNYGYTF | TGCGCCAGCAGCACAGGGGCTACTAACTATGGCTACACCTTC
TRBD2 | TRBJ2-1 | TRBV29-1 | few | CSVDPGGNEQFF | TGCAGCGTTGATCCGGGGGGCAATGAGCAGTTCTTC
- | TRBJ2-3 | TRBV2 | - | CASSKSGEGYF | TGTGCCAGCAGTAAGTCGGGAGAGGGGTATTTT
TRBD1 | TRBJ1-2 | TRBV15 | few | CATSKGGQGILYGYTF | TGTGCCACCAGCAAGGGGGGACAGGGGATTTTATATGGCTACACCTTC
TRBD2 | TRBJ2-7 | TRBV29-1 | - | CSIRASGNYEQYF | TGCAGCATTAGGGCTAGCGGTAACTACGAGCAGTACTTC
TRBD1 | TRBJ2-4 | TRBV18 | - | CASSPSWDSENIQYF | TGTGCCAGCTCACCATCTTGGGACAGTGAAAACATTCAGTACTTC
- | TRBJ1-1 | TRBV11-1 | few | CASSSTYTEAFF | TGTGCCAGCAGCTCCACTTACACTGAAGCTTTCTTT
- | TRBJ1-1 | TRBV30 | few | CAWSLPGRDTEAFF | TGTGCCTGGAGCCTACCTGGCAGGGACACTGAAGCTTTCTTT
- | TRBJ1-1 | TRBV19 | - | CASSVQPDPNTEAFF | TGTGCCAGTAGTGTCCAGCCAGACCCGAACACTGAAGCTTTCTTT
TRBD2 | TRBJ2-1 | TRBV7-2 | - | CASSSLAASYNEQFF | TGTGCCAGCAGCTCGCTAGCGGCTTCCTACAATGAGCAGTTCTTC
TRBD1 | TRBJ2-7 | TRBV7-8 | many | CASSSQGAMGNYEQYF | TGTGCCAGCAGCTCCCAGGGGGCGATGGGGAACTACGAGCAGTACTTC
- | TRBJ1-1 | TRBV18 | few | CASSPRARDEAFF | TGTGCCAGCTCGCCCAGGGCACGAGATGAAGCTTTCTTT
- | TRBJ2-1 | TRBV29-1 | - | CSKRTSYNEQFF | TGCAGCAAGAGGACTTCCTACAATGAGCAGTTCTTC
TRBD1 | TRBJ1-2 | TRBV7-2 | - | CASSLGQLLSYGYTF | TGTGCCAGCAGCTTGGGACAGCTTCTTTCCTATGGCTACACCTTC
TRBD2 | TRBJ2-5 | TRBV5-1 | - | CASSLIWGGASGEETQYF | TGCGCCAGCAGCCTAATATGGGGAGGCGCTAGCGGGGAAGAGACCCAGTACTTC
TRBD2 | TRBJ2-1 | TRBV7-2 | few | CASSVRGSSYNEQFF | TGTGCCAGCAGCGTCCGCGGGAGCTCCTACAATGAGCAGTTCTTC
TRBD1 | TRBJ1-3 | TRBV19 | - | CASSSGQLISGNTIYF | TGTGCCAGTAGTTCGGGACAGCTCATCTCTGGAAACACCATATATTTT
TRBD1 | TRBJ2-2 | TRBV5-1 | - | CASSPQGGQGFGELFF | TGCGCCAGCAGCCCCCAAGGGGGACAGGGATTTGGGGAGCTGTTTTTT
TRBD2 | TRBJ2-2 | TRBV27 | - | CASSHRTSGRPGELFF | TGTGCCAGCAGTCACCGGACTAGCGGGAGGCCCGGGGAGCTGTTTTTT
- | TRBJ1-2 | TRBV19 | - | CASSIGRGTTYGYTF | TGTGCCAGTAGTATCGGCAGGGGCACCACCTATGGCTACACCTTC
- | TRBJ2-3 | TRBV6-5 | - | CASSFGVPTTDTQYF | TGTGCCAGCAGTTTCGGCGTCCCTACCACAGATACGCAGTATTTT
- | TRBJ1-2 | TRBV4-3 | - | CASSQAGGAVGCTF | TGCGCCAGCAGCCAAGCGGGGGGGGCGGTTGGCTGCACCTTC
TRBD2 | TRBJ2-7 | TRBV29-1 | - | CSVEGTQAGLVPYEQYF | TGCAGCGTTGAAGGGACGCAGGCGGGACTAGTTCCCTACGAGCAGTACTTC
- | TRBJ1-4 | TRBV5-1 | - | CASRDGTGPLGNEKLFF | TGCGCCAGCAGGGACGGCACAGGCCCCCTGGGTAATGAAAAACTGTTTTTT
- | TRBJ1-4 | TRBV10-3 | - | CATRRETNEKLFF | TGTGCCACGCGTCGGGAGACTAATGAAAAACTGTTTTTT
- | TRBJ2-3 | TRBV5-4 | - | CASSFGSWADTQYF | TGTGCCAGCAGCTTCGGGAGTTGGGCAGATACGCAGTATTTT
TRBD1 | TRBJ1-5 | TRBV19 | - | CASSIGTGNQPQHF | TGTGCCAGTAGTATTGGGACAGGGAATCAGCCCCAGCATTTT
TRBD2 | TRBJ2-7 | TRBV5-3 | - | CARSRQRGTSYEQYF | TGTGCCAGAAGCAGACAGCGGGGTACCAGCTACGAGCAGTACTTC
- | TRBJ2-7 | TRBV30 | - | CAWSVPSGYEQYF | TGTGCCTGGAGTGTACCCTCAGGTTACGAGCAGTACTTC
TRBD1 | TRBJ1-2 | TRBV9 | - | CASSHNPGQGAYGYTF | TGTGCCAGCAGCCATAATCCGGGACAGGGGGCCTATGGCTACACCTTC
TRBD1 | TRBJ2-5 | TRBV7-9 | few | CASSFGTGAGETQYF | TGTGCCAGCAGCTTCGGGACAGGGGCTGGGGAGACCCAGTACTTC